This T cell receptor (beta chain) was identified during a study of blood T cell repertoires in COVID-19. Study as a whole: From T cells, B-cell-depleted T cells, or PBMCs came the material, which was cDNA or gDNA.

The method was immunoSEQ multiplex PCR; TCRdb's version includes in-frame clones alone and lacks a portion of them. The sample shows about 160,000 clones, approximately 87% of them seen only once. The length of the CDR3 is 16 residues. Trimming pared 7 bases from V and 1 base from J, leaving 17 bases between. Per germline, CDR1 SGHTA and CDR2 FQGNSA. This clone was found once. This TCR derives from an older woman with COVID-19, enrolled during active disease. The chain joins TRBV7-2 to TRBJ1-5, with D perhaps matching TRBD1 (6 bases). Sequencing was carried out using peripheral blood. CDR3 amino acids: CASNIGGTLSNQPQHF. DNA for the CDR3: TGTGCCAGCAACATTGGGGGCACGTTGAGCAATCAGCCCCAGCATTTT.